One and the same sample provided the 7 T cell receptor beta chains below, sequenced in a study of beta chain features in type 1 diabetes. Investigators reverse transcribed all isolated RNA, so they sequenced expressed TCRB transcripts. Clones were sequenced by immunoSEQ multiplex PCR, and TCRdb holds only the in-frame ones, with some missing. The data contain about 900,000 clones, 17% of them singletons. Sequencing was performed on naive CD4+ T cells from blood. The receptors come from a woman under 30 in good health.

As for this clone: This CDR3 is also generated by other DNA sequences in the sample. This chain connects TRBV28 to TRBJ2-1; D is ambiguous. This CDR3 has 12 amino acids. Germline CDR1 MDHEN, CDR2 SYDVKM. Trimming stripped 4 bases from V and 3 bases from J, with 4 bases between. In DNA, the CDR3 is TGTGCCAGCAGTTCAGTCTACAATGAGCAGTTCTTC. Its translation is CASSSVYNEQFF.

This clone was picked up a small number of times. The chain couples TRBV4-3 to TRBJ2-7; D is possibly TRBD1 (5 bases). With 1 base removed from V and 7 bases from J, the gap between germline ends came to 11 bases. The CDR3 is made up of 13 amino acids. Germline V lookup: CDR1 LGHNA, CDR2 YSLEER. For the CDR3, the DNA is TGCGCCAGCAGCCAAGTGCGCAGGGCGGAGCAGTACTTC. Its protein product is CASSQVRRAEQYF.

The chain carries TRBV28 and TRBJ2-7; 10 bases line up with TRBD1. J was trimmed by 0 bases and V by 4 bases; bases with no gene match: 6. The germline gives CDR1 MDHEN, CDR2 SYDVKM. There are 16 residues in the CDR3. The DNA for the CDR3 is TGTGCCAGCAGTTCCCAGGGACAGGGGAGCTCCTACGAGCAGTACTTC. It yields the protein CASSSQGQGSSYEQYF.

This clone showed up just a few times. The CDR3, as DNA: TGCGCCAGCAGCCAAGAGGAAGGTCCCTCCCCAGATACGCAGTATTTT. This encodes CASSQEEGPSPDTQYF. The chain carries TRBV4-3 and TRBJ2-3; D is unclear. The CDR3 is 16 residues long. CDR1 and CDR2 (germline): LGHNA, YSLEER. The V gene lost 0 bases and the J gene lost 4 bases, with 14 bases spanning the gap.

This clone has just a few counts. The CDR3 DNA is TGTGCCAGCAGTGAGGAAGGGGATCAGCCCCAGCATTTT. Its translation: CASSEEGDQPQHF. This sequence joins TRBV25-1 and TRBJ1-5; a possible D gene is TRBD1 (5 bases). Germline V CDR1 and CDR2: MGHDK, SYGVNS. Trimming shortened V by 3 bases and J by 5 bases, and 8 bases separated the two germline ends. CDR3 length equals 13 residues.

V and J are TRBV7-8 and TRBJ2-1; 12 bases line up with TRBD2. Losses at the gene ends were 5 bases for V and 3 bases for J; bases not matched to a gene: 5. CDR3 length: 16 amino acids. From germline, CDR1 is SGHVS and CDR2 FQNEAQ. The CDR3 bases are TGTGCCAGCAGCCAACTAGCGGGAGGTGTCTACAATGAGCAGTTCTTC. Amino acids: CASSQLAGGVYNEQFF.

The rearrangement links TRBV9 to TRBJ2-7, with D tentatively TRBD2 (6 bases). Per the germline V gene, CDR1 is SGDLS and CDR2 is YYNGEE. V lost 3 bases and J lost 6, with 16 bases in between. The CDR3 runs 14 residues. CDR3 region: CASSAQHGSGEQYF. Here the CDR3 DNA reads TGTGCCAGCAGCGCCCAACACGGGAGTGGCGAGCAGTACTTC.